Listed below are T cell receptor beta chains from one sample, sequenced in a study of T cell changes during pregnancy in multiple sclerosis. The protocol was immunoSEQ multiplex PCR, while the TCRdb copy is restricted to in-frame clones and leaves out a portion. The sample has about 75,000 clones, 94% seen once; the top ten hold over 0.12%. The specimen comprised CD4+ T cells from peripheral blood mononuclear cells, sampled after pregnancy. All receptors derive from a female donor with multiple sclerosis, enrolled in a pregnancy study. CDR3s include the opening cysteine and the closing phenylalanine or tryptophan. D genes are given only for firm matches. Only part of the rows carry a size: once, few, many, or a class if the clone is expanded.

>TRBV5-8|-|TRBJ1-2|-|14
CASSRFGGNYGYTF
TGTGCCAGCAGCCGCTTCGGGGGAAACTATGGCTACACCTTC
>TRBV29-1|-|TRBJ2-5|TRBD1|15
CSVCPTRNRGETQYF
TGCAGCGTCTGCCCGACCCGTAACAGGGGAGAGACCCAGTACTTC
>TRBV29-1|-|TRBJ2-2|-|12
CSGTRGTGELFF
TGCAGCGGGACTAGGGGGACCGGGGAGCTGTTTTTT
>TRBV4-2|-|TRBJ2-2|TRBD2|18
CASSQDQSTSVGTGELFF
TGTGCCAGCAGCCAAGACCAGTCGACTAGCGTGGGCACCGGGGAGCTGTTTTTT
>TRBV5-1|-|TRBJ2-1|TRBD2|14
CASSLELATNEQFF
TGCGCCAGCAGCTTGGAACTAGCGACGAATGAGCAGTTCTTC
>TRBV19|-|TRBJ2-7|TRBD2|14
CASSPSGPSYEQYF
TGTGCCAGTAGCCCTAGCGGACCCTCCTACGAGCAGTACTTC
>TRBV7-2|-|TRBJ2-1|-|12
CASSLTRGEQFF
TGTGCCAGCAGCTTAACCCGCGGTGAGCAGTTCTTC
>TRBV15|-|TRBJ2-1|-|14
CATSRGTRGEKQFF
TGTGCCACCAGCAGAGGAACTCGCGGGGAGAAGCAGTTCTTC
>TRBV28|-|TRBJ2-5|TRBD2|18
CASSFLGLAGEAGETQYF
TGTGCCAGCAGTTTTTTAGGGCTAGCGGGAGAAGCTGGAGAGACCCAGTACTTC
>TRBV6-1|-|TRBJ2-7|-|15
CASRNSIFSSYEQYF
TGTGCCAGCAGAAACAGCATCTTCAGCTCCTACGAGCAGTACTTC
>TRBV7-9|-|TRBJ2-7|TRBD1|15
CASGYSGQSSYEQYF
TGTGCCAGCGGTTATTCGGGACAGAGCTCCTACGAGCAGTACTTC
>TRBV10-2|-|TRBJ2-2|TRBD2|15
CASKKAGEFPGELFF
TGCGCCAGTAAGAAAGCGGGAGAGTTTCCCGGGGAGCTGTTTTTT
>TRBV5-4|once|TRBJ2-7|TRBD2|16
CASSGGLAGSRYEQYF
TGTGCCAGCAGCGGGGGACTAGCGGGATCTAGGTACGAGCAGTACTTC
>TRBV18|-|TRBJ2-1|-|14
CASSPARFYNEQFF
TGTGCCAGCTCACCTGCACGGTTCTACAATGAGCAGTTCTTC
>TRBV4-1|-|TRBJ2-3|-|17
CASSQDWAGGGTDTQYF
TGCGCCAGCAGCCAAGATTGGGCGGGTGGAGGTACAGATACGCAGTATTTT
>TRBV5-1|-|TRBJ1-2|-|15
CASSLKRETVYGYTF
TGCGCCAGCAGCTTGAAACGGGAGACGGTCTATGGCTACACCTTC
>TRBV7-6|-|TRBJ1-1|-|13
CASSLTVNTEAFF
TGTGCCAGCAGCTTAACAGTGAACACTGAAGCTTTCTTT
>TRBV7-2|-|TRBJ1-5|-|13
CASGSRGKEPQHF
TGTGCCAGCGGAAGCAGGGGAAAGGAGCCCCAGCATTTT
>TRBV28|-|TRBJ2-7|TRBD2|15
CASGGGRAGSYEQYF
TGTGCCAGCGGGGGCGGGAGGGCCGGATCCTACGAGCAGTACTTC
>TRBV2|-|TRBJ1-5|TRBD1|19
CASTGRPRGKDRVNQPQHF
TGTGCCAGCACGGGTCGGCCCCGGGGGAAGGACAGGGTGAATCAGCCCCAGCATTTT
>TRBV10-3|-|TRBJ2-7|-|13
CAIGQPGSYEQYF
TGTGCCATCGGGCAACCTGGCTCCTACGAGCAGTACTTC
>TRBV11-1|-|TRBJ2-7|-|14
CASSLRDNFYEQYF
TGTGCCAGCAGCTTAAGGGACAACTTCTACGAGCAGTACTTC
>TRBV6-5|-|TRBJ2-5|TRBD1|13
CASSRTGEETQYF
TGTGCCAGCAGTAGGACAGGGGAAGAGACCCAGTACTTC
>TRBV5-1|-|TRBJ2-7|-|14
CASTTGPDTYEQYF
TGCGCCAGCACAACAGGCCCCGACACCTACGAGCAGTACTTC
>TRBV2|-|TRBJ2-3|-|16
CASSPLDALLGDTQYF
TGTGCCAGCAGTCCCCTAGACGCTTTGTTGGGAGATACGCAGTATTTT
>TRBV7-2|-|TRBJ2-5|TRBD2|15
CASSSVAGGPGTQYF
TGTGCCAGCAGCTCCGTAGCGGGAGGGCCCGGGACCCAGTACTTC
>TRBV5-1|-|TRBJ2-1|TRBD2|16
CASSLATSGRNDEQFF
TGCGCCAGCAGCTTGGCGACTAGCGGGAGGAATGATGAGCAGTTCTTC
>TRBV7-9|-|TRBJ1-2|-|16
CASSPWDIGRLGGYTF
TGTGCCAGCAGCCCCTGGGACATCGGGAGGCTTGGTGGCTACACCTTC
>TRBV6-5|-|TRBJ2-7|TRBD1|11
CASSHRGEQYF
TGTGCCAGCAGTCACAGGGGCGAGCAGTACTTC
>TRBV29-1|-|TRBJ2-1|TRBD2|15
CSGAPSGRWGNEQFF
TGCAGCGGGGCCCCTAGCGGGAGGTGGGGCAATGAGCAGTTCTTC
>TRBV27|-|TRBJ2-3|-|14
CASSPLKGPDTQYF
TGTGCCAGCAGTCCCCTAAAGGGGCCAGATACGCAGTATTTT
>TRBV5-1|-|TRBJ2-3|-|15
CASRVDGGSTDTQYF
TGCGCCAGCAGAGTAGACGGGGGTAGCACAGATACGCAGTATTTT
>TRBV19|-|TRBJ2-2|TRBD1|15
CASSRTGTVTGELFF
TGTGCCAGTAGTAGGACAGGAACTGTTACCGGGGAGCTGTTTTTT
>TRBV4-3|once|TRBJ1-1|-|17
CASSPTPGHSVNTEAFF
TGCGCCAGCAGCCCGACTCCGGGACATTCAGTGAACACTGAAGCTTTCTTT
>TRBV4-1|-|TRBJ1-2|TRBD1|15
CASSQGGTGVSGYTF
TGCGCCAGCAGCCAAGGCGGGACAGGGGTTTCTGGCTACACCTTC
>TRBV6-6|once|TRBJ2-1|-|16
CASSPSGPSSYNEQFF
TGTGCCAGCAGTCCGAGCGGCCCAAGCTCCTACAATGAGCAGTTCTTC
>TRBV4-3|-|TRBJ2-7|TRBD2|15
CASSRRAGGFNEQYF
TGCGCCAGCAGCCGAAGGGCGGGAGGTTTCAACGAGCAGTACTTC
>TRBV2|once|TRBJ1-5|-|13
CANSQGSNQPQHF
TGTGCCAACTCACAGGGTAGCAATCAGCCCCAGCATTTT
>TRBV28|-|TRBJ1-2|TRBD1|14
CASSLVQGGYGYTF
TGTGCCAGCAGTTTGGTCCAGGGGGGCTATGGCTACACCTTC
>TRBV5-1|-|TRBJ2-3|-|12
CASSQSTDTQYF
TGCGCCAGCAGCCAAAGCACAGATACGCAGTATTTT
>TRBV6-6|-|TRBJ2-5|TRBD1|14
CASRRDRVQETQYF
TGTGCCAGCCGAAGGGACAGGGTCCAAGAGACCCAGTACTTC
>TRBV4-3|-|TRBJ1-5|-|17
CASSQNAVTDSNQPQHF
TGCGCCAGCAGCCAGAATGCAGTGACAGATAGCAATCAGCCCCAGCATTTT
>TRBV5-1|-|TRBJ2-5|-|15
CASSPRTWGSETQYF
TGCGCCAGCAGCCCTAGGACTTGGGGATCAGAGACCCAGTACTTC
>TRBV28|-|TRBJ1-2|-|16
CASSFHSTGIRYGYTF
TGTGCCAGCAGTTTTCACTCTACAGGGATTCGGTATGGCTACACCTTC
>TRBV7-9|-|TRBJ1-2|-|14
CASSLEEGSYGYTF
TGTGCCAGCAGCTTAGAGGAGGGTAGCTATGGCTACACCTTC
>TRBV7-8|-|TRBJ2-7|TRBD2|15
CASSFRGGSAYEQYF
TGTGCCAGCAGTTTCCGGGGGGGGTCAGCCTACGAGCAGTACTTC
>TRBV11-3|once|TRBJ2-1|TRBD2|15
CASSLGPAGGDEQFF
TGTGCCAGCAGCTTAGGGCCAGCGGGAGGGGATGAGCAGTTCTTC
>TRBV10-3|-|TRBJ2-1|TRBD2|15
CAISIAGSSYNEQFF
TGTGCCATCAGTATAGCGGGGAGCTCCTACAATGAGCAGTTCTTC
>TRBV7-2|-|TRBJ1-1|-|12
CASSTPGLSAFF
TGTGCCAGCAGCACCCCGGGACTCTCGGCTTTCTTT
>TRBV5-4|-|TRBJ2-2|TRBD1|16
CASSAGQGRYAGELFF
TGTGCCAGCAGCGCAGGACAGGGGAGATATGCCGGGGAGCTGTTTTTT
>TRBV7-9|once|TRBJ1-3|-|17
CASSFPIFGGSGNTIYF
TGTGCCAGCAGCTTTCCTATTTTCGGGGGTTCTGGAAACACCATATATTTT
>TRBV4-1|-|TRBJ2-1|-|16
CASSQAGTQIYNEQFF
TGCGCCAGCAGCCAAGCCGGGACTCAAATTTACAATGAGCAGTTCTTC
>TRBV19|once|TRBJ2-7|TRBD2|14
CASRQTAGDYEQYF
TGTGCCAGTAGACAGACCGCGGGGGACTACGAGCAGTACTTC
>TRBV27|-|TRBJ1-2|TRBD1|16
CASSLTGGVTNYGYTF
TGTGCCAGCAGTTTAACAGGGGGCGTAACTAACTATGGCTACACCTTC